This TCR beta chain was documented in a study of patients and donors after allogeneic stem cell transplantation. Per the germline V gene, CDR1 is LNHDA and CDR2 is SQIVND (reference sequence). V was pared by 8 bases and J by 0 bases, with 10 bases between. The CDR3 covers 13 residues. A single record per CDR3 protein comes from TCRdb applying MiXCR to the RT-PCR reads. The repertoire holds 150,000 to 200,000 distinct CDR3 sequences, with approximately 31% as singletons. This TCR derives from a human donor who was either an allogeneic HSCT recipient or a stem cell or donor lymphocyte infusion donor (not recorded which). It is not recorded whose cells these are; they may come from a transplant donor. Sequenced material: blood, either unsorted or a sorted T cell fraction (not recorded which). The chain has TRBV19 and TRBJ1-1; maybe TRBD1 (5 bases). CDR3 loop: CASAGRMNTEAFF. The CDR3 nucleotides read TGTGCCAGTGCAGGGAGAATGAACACTGAAGCTTTCTTT.